Below are 32 T cell receptor beta chains sequenced from a single sample in a study of early T cells in non-severe SARS-CoV-2 infection. In TCRdb, the 5' RACE reads were re-called with MiXCR into one record per CDR3 protein. The table has roughly 63,000 distinct CDR3 sequences, 9.5% to 15% seen once. Sequenced: whole blood. The receptor source for this set is an adult who was a healthcare worker with PCR-confirmed SARS-CoV-2 infection or an uninfected control (not recorded which).

This chain uses TRBV20-1 with TRBJ1-3; D remains ambiguous. CDR3 length equals 13 residues. Trimming left V 7 bases short and J 2 bases short, with 12 bases between. CDR1 DFQATT and CDR2 SNEGSKA come from the germline V gene (reference sequence). The CDR3 is CSGTGQAGNTIYF. The CDR3 DNA reads as TGCAGTGGGACGGGTCAAGCTGGAAACACCATATATTTT.

The J gene is TRBJ2-3, the V gene TRBV5-1, with TRBD1 matching 9 bases. V was pared by 2 bases and J by 4 bases, with 2 bases of the junction left unmatched. The germline V gene has CDR1 SGHRS and CDR2 YFSETQ. The CDR3 is 14 amino acids. The CDR3 region is CASSLQGAADTQYF. The CDR3 nucleotides read TGCGCCAGCAGCTTACAGGGGGCCGCAGATACGCAGTATTTT. Drawing the rest from reference TRBV5-1 and TRBJ2-3, the complete variable domain is KAGVTQTPRYLIKTRGQQVTLSCSPISGHRSVSWYQQTPGQGLQFLFEYFSETQRNKGNFPGRFSGRQFSNSRSEMNVSTLELGDSALYLCASSLQGAADTQYFGPGTRLTVL.

J is TRBJ1-2 and V is TRBV12-3 or TRBV12-4; possibly TRBD1 for D (5 bases). V gave up 3 bases and J gave up 7 bases, with 18 bases separating them. This CDR3 spans 15 amino acids. The CDR3, as DNA: TGTGCCAGCAGTTTGACCCCCTCGGGGGTAAGTGGCTACACCTTC. Translation gives CASSLTPSGVSGYTF.

This clonotype was seen more than once but under ten times. The rearrangement uses TRBV7-9 and TRBJ2-2; maybe TRBD2 (6 bases). Per germline, CDR1 SEHNR and CDR2 FQNEAQ (reference sequence). Trimming took 2 bases from V and 2 from J, leaving 12 bases between them. This CDR3 has 16 residues. The CDR3 region has the DNA TGTGCCAGCAGCTTATTGGGGGGACGAAACACCGGGGAGCTGTTTTTT. It is translated as CASSLLGGRNTGELFF.

This clonotype was picked up many times. The gene calls are TRBV27 and TRBJ2-1; D is perhaps TRBD2 (7 bases). V lost 2 bases to trimming and J lost 4 bases, with 12 bases between them. CDR3 length: 15 amino acids. Germline CDR1 reads MNHEY; CDR2 reads SMNVEV (reference sequence). This CDR3 is CASSLRRGPYNEQFF. In DNA, the CDR3 is TGTGCCAGCAGTTTACGGCGGGGGCCGTACAATGAGCAGTTCTTC.

Note on this clonotype: This may be a read error: a much more frequent sequence differs by one nucleotide. V gene TRBV12-3 or TRBV12-4 combines with J gene TRBJ1-2; D uncertain. The CDR3 loop spans 14 amino acids. CDR3 protein: CASSSGWTNYGYAF. The DNA of the CDR3 is TGTGCCAGCAGTTCTGGGTGGACTAACTATGGCTACGCCTTC.

In this sample, this clonotype turned up many times. This rearrangement joins TRBV5-6 to TRBJ2-7; perhaps TRBD1 as D (6 bases). The CDR3 loop spans 15 amino acids. Germline loops: CDR1 SGHDT, CDR2 YYEEEE. V was cut by 0 bases and J by 5 bases, with 15 bases left in between. The CDR3 DNA is TGTGCCAGCAGCTTGGGTTTCAAGGGGGAAGACGAGCAGTACTTC. Translated: CASSLGFKGEDEQYF.

This clonotype was seen a handful of times. The chain is built from TRBV5-6 and TRBJ1-4; D not resolved. The CDR3 totals 14 residues. The ends were cut back, 0 bases at V and 7 bases at J, with 10 bases in the middle. Germline V lookup: CDR1 SGHDT, CDR2 YYEEEE. CDR3 loop: CASSLGPETEKLFF. The CDR3 coding sequence is TGTGCCAGCAGCTTGGGGCCCGAGACTGAAAAACTGTTTTTT.

This clonotype was counted at least ten times. The chain uses TRBV12-5 and TRBJ2-1, with D tentatively TRBD2 (5 bases). In germline, CDR1 is LGHNT, CDR2 FRNRAP. V lost 8 bases and J 3 bases, leaving 14 bases between the germline ends. CDR3 length: 14 amino acids. The CDR3 is CASRETRDYNEQFF. The CDR3 DNA sequence: TGTGCTAGTAGGGAAACCCGGGACTACAATGAGCAGTTCTTC.

J is TRBJ2-1 and V is TRBV20-1; 14 nucleotides agree with TRBD2. V lost 6 bases to trimming and J lost 6 bases; unmatched junction nucleotides: 4. The CDR3 spans 14 residues. Germline V gene lookup returns CDR1 DFQATT and CDR2 SNEGSKA (reference sequence). In nucleotides, the CDR3 is TGCAGTGCCGAGGGGACTAGCGGGAGCAATGAGCAGTTCTTC. This translates into CSAEGTSGSNEQFF.

This clonotype was observed at least ten times. The rearrangement links TRBV7-3 to TRBJ2-1, with D tentatively TRBD2 (5 bases). This CDR3 contains 14 residues. Trimming left V 6 bases short and J 9 bases short, with 18 bases between. Germline CDR1 and CDR2: SGHTA and FQGTGA. CDR3 sequence reads: CASSRGGLGTEQFF. The CDR3 nucleotides are TGTGCCAGCAGTCGCGGCGGGCTAGGCACTGAGCAGTTCTTC.

This clonotype appeared many times. The rearrangement joins TRBV7-9 to TRBJ1-1; D uncertain. Germline V gene data show CDR1 as SEHNR and CDR2 as FQNEAQ (reference sequence). CDR3 length: 13 residues. With 5 bases removed from V and 6 bases from J, the gap between germline ends came to 13 bases. The CDR3 loop reads CASSPPGRAEAFF. CDR3 nucleotide sequence: TGTGCCAGCAGCCCTCCGGGAAGGGCTGAAGCTTTCTTT.

This clonotype is categorized as medium-sized. V is TRBV29-1 and J is TRBJ2-7; D is possibly TRBD2 (6 bases). The CDR3 extends over 14 amino acids. V lost 5 bases to trimming and J lost 9 bases, with 23 bases between them. The germline gives CDR1 SQVTM, CDR2 ANQGSEA. DNA of the CDR3: TGCAGCGTTACTCCGCGGGGAGTCCCAATGAGGCAGTACTTC. Protein product: CSVTPRGVPMRQYF.

There are a few counts of this clonotype. This chain connects TRBV10-3 to TRBJ2-3, with a weak D call TRBD2 (6 bases). The germline CDR1 and CDR2 sequences are ENHRY and SYGVKD. The CDR3 spans 12 residues. Trimming stripped 3 bases from V and 9 bases from J, with 10 bases between. CDR3 sequence: CAISEGLATQYF. In DNA, the CDR3 is TGTGCCATCAGTGAAGGGCTAGCGACGCAGTATTTT.

As concerns this clonotype: This may be a read error: a much more frequent sequence differs by one nucleotide. The chain couples TRBV2 to TRBJ2-7; TRBD1 is a possible D gene (5 bases). Germline lookup yields CDR1 SNHLY and CDR2 FYNNEI. The CDR3 length is 14 residues. For the CDR3, the DNA is TGTGCCAGCAATGAATCCGGCAGGGCCTACGAGCAGTACTTC. It encodes CASNESGRAYEQYF. Drawing the rest from reference TRBV2 and TRBJ2-7, the complete variable domain is EPEVTQTPSHQVTQMGQEVILRCVPISNHLYFYWYRQILGQKVEFLVSFYNNEISEKSEIFDDQFSVERPDGSNFTLKIRSTKLEDSAMYFCASNESGRAYEQYFGPGTRLTVT.

Only a few counts were recorded for this clonotype. Written as DNA, the CDR3 is TGCGCCAGCAGCCCCAGTCACAGCCAGGATACCGGGGAGCTGTTTTTT. As protein: CASSPSHSQDTGELFF. The chain joins TRBV4-1 to TRBJ2-2; D gene ambiguous. Germline V gene sequence: CDR1 MGHRA, CDR2 YSYEKL. The CDR3 extends over 16 amino acids. V was clipped by 4 bases and J by 5 bases, with 17 bases between them.

The chain recombines TRBV9 with TRBJ1-5; the match to TRBD1 covers 12 bases. J gave up 7 bases and V 4 bases, and 6 bases lay outside the gene matches. The CDR3 sequence is 15 residues long. CDR1 is SGDLS, CDR2 YYNGEE, per germline. CDR3: CASSQGQGARQPQHF. The CDR3, as DNA: TGTGCCAGCAGCCAGGGACAGGGGGCACGGCAGCCCCAGCATTTT.

V gene TRBV6-1 combines with J gene TRBJ2-5; D tentatively fits TRBD1 or TRBD2 (5 bases each). The CDR3 contains 15 residues. The V and J ends lost 7 bases and 2 bases respectively, with 17 bases between them. CDR1 and CDR2 (germline): MNHNS, SASEGT. CDR3: CASNLGVAIQETQYF. CDR3 DNA: TGTGCCAGCAACCTGGGGGTAGCGATTCAAGAGACCCAGTACTTC.

This clonotype was seen many times. The gene calls are TRBV20-1 and TRBJ1-1; D is uncertain. Germline V gene sequence: CDR1 DFQATT, CDR2 SNEGSKA (reference sequence). The CDR3 loop spans 13 amino acids. Trimming pared 5 bases from V and 3 bases from J, leaving 13 bases between. The CDR3 region has the DNA TGCAGTGCTGCCGAGACCTGGGACACTGAAGCTTTCTTT. Its translation: CSAAETWDTEAFF.

This chain links TRBV10-3 with TRBJ2-7, with D perhaps matching TRBD1 or TRBD2 (6 bases each). From germline, CDR1 is ENHRY and CDR2 SYGVKD. Trimming took off 10 bases at V and 0 bases at J, with 16 bases between the two ends. The CDR3 runs 14 residues. The CDR3: CATASEGDSYEQYF. CDR3 DNA sequence: TGTGCCACCGCTTCGGAGGGGGACTCCTACGAGCAGTACTTC.

The chain recombines TRBV5-5 with TRBJ2-3; tentatively, D is TRBD1 (7 bases). Germline CDR1 SGHKS, CDR2 YYEKEE (reference sequence). This CDR3 is built from 14 residues. The V end was cut by 7 bases, the J end by 4 bases, with 16 bases between. CDR3 DNA: TGTGCCAGCGCCCAGGGGGGCACGGCAGATACGCAGTATTTT. Translation gives CASAQGGTADTQYF.

The chain is built from TRBV28 and TRBJ2-7, with D tentatively TRBD1 (6 bases). The germline V gene encodes CDR1 MDHEN and CDR2 SYDVKM. The germline V and J ends were trimmed by 2 bases and 6 bases, with 20 bases remaining between them. The CDR3 sequence is 16 residues long. CDR3 loop: CASSLEGVLELGEQYF. The DNA of the CDR3 is TGTGCCAGCAGTTTAGAGGGGGTTCTGGAACTGGGCGAGCAGTACTTC.

This clonotype appeared many times. The V gene is TRBV2, the J gene TRBJ1-5, with D perhaps matching TRBD1 (5 bases). The germline CDR1 and CDR2 sequences are SNHLY and FYNNEI. V gave up 4 bases and J gave up 6 bases, with 10 bases separating them. This CDR3 contains 13 residues. The CDR3 DNA reads as TGTGCCAGCAGTGGGCAGGGCCTTCAGCCCCAGCATTTT. Encoded protein: CASSGQGLQPQHF.

The rearrangement uses TRBV27 and TRBJ2-7, with D maybe TRBD2 (6 bases). Germline CDR1 is MNHEY and CDR2 is SMNVEV (reference sequence). Trimming cost V 5 bases and J 3 bases, with 17 bases left between them. The CDR3 has 15 amino acids. CDR3 sequence: CASSPEGPGHYEQYF. The CDR3 region has the DNA TGTGCCAGCAGTCCGGAGGGGCCGGGCCACTACGAGCAGTACTTC.

The sample holds many counts of this clonotype. CDR3 sequence: CASSLAGLPTGELFF. The CDR3, as DNA: TGTGCCAGCAGTTTAGCGGGACTACCCACCGGGGAGCTGTTTTTT. The rearrangement uses TRBV12-3 or TRBV12-4 and TRBJ2-2; 7 bases agree with TRBD2. The CDR3 consists of 15 residues. After removal of 0 bases from V and 4 bases from J, the junction contained 2 bases not matched to a gene.

In its sample, this clonotype was seen many times. This chain connects TRBV20-1 to TRBJ1-5; 7 bases are shared with TRBD1. CDR3 length equals 15 residues. After removal of 7 bases from V and 5 bases from J, the junction contained 14 bases not matched to a gene. Germline CDR1 DFQATT, CDR2 SNEGSKA (reference sequence). The CDR3: CSVSTGPEADQPQHF. CDR3 nucleotide sequence: TGCAGTGTTTCGACAGGGCCGGAGGCCGATCAGCCCCAGCATTTT.

In this sample, this clonotype turned up a few times. The rearrangement links TRBV15 to TRBJ2-3, with D possibly being TRBD2 (5 bases). V lost 1 base and J lost 0, with 8 bases in between. In germline, CDR1 is LNHNV, CDR2 YYDKDF (reference sequence). The CDR3 sequence is 15 residues long. The CDR3 DNA reads as TGTGCCACCAGCAGAGGAGCGGTTAGCACAGATACGCAGTATTTT. The encoded protein is CATSRGAVSTDTQYF.

This clonotype was picked up a small number of times. V usage is TRBV7-3 and J usage is TRBJ2-2, with D unclear. V dropped 2 bases and J dropped 1 base, with 5 bases sitting between them. Germline CDR1 is SGHTA and CDR2 is FQGTGA. The CDR3 runs to 14 residues. In nucleotides, the CDR3 is TGTGCCAGCAGCTTAGTGGGGAACACCGGGGAGCTGTTTTTT. It codes for CASSLVGNTGELFF.

This clonotype was seen more than once but under ten times. This chain uses TRBV29-1 with TRBJ2-1; D possibly corresponds to TRBD2 (6 bases). The germline CDR1 and CDR2 sequences are SQVTM and ANQGSEA. The CDR3 has 13 residues. Trimming removed 6 bases at V and 5 bases at J, with 14 bases between. DNA for the CDR3: TGCAGCGTGGCCGGGACTCGAGACAATGAGCAGTTCTTC. Translating gives CSVAGTRDNEQFF.

The chain uses TRBV28 and TRBJ2-4; D call uncertain. Germline V gives CDR1 MDHEN, CDR2 SYDVKM. The V end was cut by 3 bases, the J end by 3 bases, with 9 bases between. The CDR3 is 14 amino acids. The CDR3 nucleotides are TGTGCCAGCAGTTTCTCTCCTCTCAAAAACATTCAGTACTTC. Its protein is CASSFSPLKNIQYF.

This clonotype was seen repeatedly, ten times or more. The V call is TRBV4-1, the J call TRBJ2-5; D is unclear. Germline assignment: CDR1 MGHRA and CDR2 YSYEKL. V shed 4 bases and J shed 5 bases, with 11 bases lying between them. The CDR3 extends over 13 amino acids. The CDR3 region has the DNA TGCGCCAGCAGCCCTACAGCCCTGGAGACCCAGTACTTC. It yields the protein CASSPTALETQYF.

This clonotype was seen repeatedly, ten times or more. The V and J genes are TRBV5-1 and TRBJ2-7; 9 bases are a match to TRBD1. This CDR3 contains 15 residues. V shed 4 bases, J shed 7 bases, and the junction held 12 bases outside the gene matches. The germline CDR1 and CDR2 sequences are SGHRS and YFSETQ. The CDR3 DNA reads as TGCGCCAGCAGCCCCCCCCGGGACAGGGTCGGGGAGCAGTACTTC. Translated, it gives CASSPPRDRVGEQYF.